Shown below are 11 T cell receptor beta chains from a single sample sequenced in a study of cytomegalovirus exposure and HLA in healthy donors. The PCR employed 60 Vbeta primers together with 13 Jbeta primers. Sequencing was performed with immunoSEQ multiplex PCR; in TCRdb, only in-frame clones are kept and a portion is missing. The repertoire holds 80,000 or so clones, with less than 75% as singletons. The source material was PBMCs. These receptors were obtained from a young man in good health and CMV-seropositive.

This chain links TRBV7-9 with TRBJ1-4, with D maybe TRBD1 (5 bases). This CDR3 comprises 13 residues. Germline V gene lookup returns CDR1 SEHNR and CDR2 FQNEAQ (reference sequence). Trimming stripped 3 bases from V and 8 bases from J, with 10 bases between. The CDR3: CASSLGPGEKLFF. The CDR3 DNA reads TGTGCCAGCAGCTTGGGGCCCGGGGAAAAACTGTTTTTT.

The gene calls are TRBV30 and TRBJ2-5; 8 bases fit TRBD2. Germline CDR1 reads GTSNPN; CDR2 reads SVGIG (reference sequence). The CDR3 consists of 15 residues. After removal of 0 bases from V and 7 bases from J, the junction contained 10 bases not matched to a gene. The CDR3 reads CAWSVRGGRLATQYF. In nucleotides, the CDR3 is TGTGCCTGGAGTGTACGGGGGGGCCGGCTTGCGACCCAGTACTTC.

This clone was found a few times. V is TRBV19 and J is TRBJ1-4; D ambiguous. V lost 8 bases and J lost 3, with 13 bases in between. CDR3 length equals 14 residues. Germline CDR1 LNHDA, CDR2 SQIVND (reference sequence). CDR3 in DNA: TGTGCCAGTGCGACGACCGGGGCTAATGAAAAACTGTTTTTT. Translating it yields CASATTGANEKLFF.

CDR3 sequence (DNA): TGTGCCAGCAGCTCGGGGACTAGCGGGAGAATCGGGGAGCTGTTTTTT. Its translation is CASSSGTSGRIGELFF. The chain joins TRBV11-3 to TRBJ2-2, with 14 bases fitting TRBD2. This CDR3 has 16 residues. CDR1 is SGHNT, CDR2 YENEEA, per germline. V shed 4 bases and J 7 bases; nucleotides not matched to a gene: 5.

The chain carries TRBV7-9 and TRBJ2-7, with 7 bases identical to TRBD1. Germline V lookup: CDR1 SEHNR, CDR2 FQNEAQ (reference sequence). V lost 2 bases to trimming and J lost 6 bases; unmatched junction nucleotides: 4. This CDR3 comprises 13 residues. This chain's CDR3 is CASSLTPGGEQYF. The CDR3 coding sequence is TGTGCCAGCAGCTTAACCCCAGGGGGCGAGCAGTACTTC.

This chain uses TRBV13 with TRBJ2-3; 9 bases align to TRBD1. V lost 1 base, J lost 4 bases, and 6 bases stayed unmatched. Germline V gene sequence: CDR1 PRHDT, CDR2 FYEKMQ (reference sequence). CDR3 length: 16 amino acids. The chain's CDR3 is CASSLVDRGDADTQYF. CDR3 sequence (DNA): TGTGCCAGCAGCTTAGTGGACAGGGGAGACGCAGATACGCAGTATTTT.

The chain links TRBV29-1 to TRBJ2-1; TRBD2 matches at 10 bases. The CDR3 has 14 residues. J was trimmed by 15 bases and V by 7 bases; bases with no gene match: 18. Germline assignment: CDR1 SQVTM and CDR2 ANQGSEA. The CDR3 nucleotides read TGCAGCGCATACGATCTAGCGGGAGTCGGAAGGTGGTTCTTC. Residues: CSAYDLAGVGRWFF.

This clone was picked up one time. The rearrangement links TRBV30 to TRBJ2-2; a weak D match, TRBD2 (5 bases). Germline CDR1 GTSNPN, CDR2 SVGIG (reference sequence). The CDR3 is made up of 13 amino acids. The V and J ends lost 5 bases and 1 base respectively, with 8 bases between them. The CDR3 here is CAWHSGNTGELFF. In nucleotides, the CDR3 is TGTGCCTGGCACAGCGGGAACACCGGGGAGCTGTTTTTT.

The rearrangement links TRBV4-1 to TRBJ2-1; 8 nucleotides match TRBD2. This CDR3 has 15 residues. V was clipped by 1 base and J by 8 bases; unmatched bases: 7. Germline-derived CDR1 and CDR2 are MGHRA and YSYEKL. In DNA, the CDR3 is TGCGCCAGCAGCCAAGGACGGGGGGGAGGGGATGAGCAGTTCTTC. This encodes CASSQGRGGGDEQFF.

The chain is built from TRBV7-2 and TRBJ1-2; 12 bases align to TRBD1. V was clipped by 4 bases and J by 7 bases; unmatched bases: 7. CDR3 size: 15 residues. From germline, CDR1 is SGHTA and CDR2 FQGNSA. The CDR3 DNA reads as TGTGCCAGCAGCTCAATGGGACAGGGGGCTTCTGGCTACACCTTC. This translates into CASSSMGQGASGYTF.

The chain links TRBV5-4 to TRBJ1-3; 8 nucleotides line up with TRBD1. V trimming: 0 bases; J trimming: 4 bases; junction bases outside the gene matches: 3. CDR3 length: 15 amino acids. Germline CDR1 SGHNT, CDR2 YYREEE (reference sequence). The CDR3 DNA follows: TGTGCCAGCAGCTTGGGACAGGGGACCGGAAACACCATATATTTT. It codes for CASSLGQGTGNTIYF.